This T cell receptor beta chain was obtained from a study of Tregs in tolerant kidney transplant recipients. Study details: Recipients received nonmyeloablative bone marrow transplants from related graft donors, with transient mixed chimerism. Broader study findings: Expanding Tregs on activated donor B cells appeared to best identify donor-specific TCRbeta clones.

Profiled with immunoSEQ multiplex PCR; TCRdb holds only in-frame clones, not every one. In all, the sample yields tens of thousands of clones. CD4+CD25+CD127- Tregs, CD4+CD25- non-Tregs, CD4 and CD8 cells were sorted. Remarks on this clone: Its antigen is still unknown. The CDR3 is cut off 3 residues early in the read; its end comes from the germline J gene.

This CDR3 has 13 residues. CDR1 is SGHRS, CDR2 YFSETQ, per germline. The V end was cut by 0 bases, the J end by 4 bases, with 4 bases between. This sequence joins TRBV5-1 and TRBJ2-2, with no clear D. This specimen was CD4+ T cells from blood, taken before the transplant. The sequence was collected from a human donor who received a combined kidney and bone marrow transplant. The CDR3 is CASSLASTGELFF. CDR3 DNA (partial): TGCGCCAGCAGCTTGGCTTCCACCGGGGAG.